This is a list of T cell receptor beta chains from one sample in a study of T-cell memory formation after mild COVID-19. TCRdb reanalysed the 5' RACE reads using MiXCR and keeps one entry per CDR3 protein. The data show approximately 260,000 distinct CDR3 sequences, about 17% seen once. Sequencing was carried out using PBMCs or a T cell subset sorted from them (not recorded which). These receptors were obtained from a man aged 18 to 29 who had mild COVID-19 (a few samples of this study predate the infection). Cell type and time point are not known. Each CDR3 is given without its conserved first and last residue. The order of the fields is J gene, CDR3 length, V gene, CDR3 protein.

>TRBJ2-3|13|TRBV6-6
ASSLSGLRTDTQY
>TRBJ2-1|13|TRBV11-3
ASSLRDSGDNEQF
>TRBJ1-2|10|TRBV5-1
ASSLDSYGYT
>TRBJ2-3|11|TRBV20-1
SRLQGAADTQY
>TRBJ2-7|10|TRBV7-9
ASSQQGLEQY
>TRBJ2-7|12|TRBV11-2
ASSSSRPSYEQY
>TRBJ2-5|10|TRBV5-1
ASSSGRETQY
>TRBJ2-7|14|TRBV20-1
SARKGTDGYIYEQY
>TRBJ1-6|11|TRBV15
ATSGRDNSPLH
>TRBJ2-5|13|TRBV11-2
ASSLETGAGETQY
>TRBJ1-3|11|TRBV7-3
ASSLNGGNTIY
>TRBJ1-5|11|TRBV7-2
ASSTRDYQPQH
>TRBJ2-3|13|TRBV4-3
ASRPTWTRADTQY
>TRBJ1-3|13|TRBV7-2
ASSNRFGDGNTIY
>TRBJ1-6|13|TRBV5-1
ASSLAGQRNSPLH
>TRBJ1-4|13|TRBV25-1
ASSEYGTQNEKLF
>TRBJ1-5|13|TRBV28
ASSFTKTGGQPQH
>TRBJ2-1|11|TRBV7-2
ASRPPAHNEQF
>TRBJ2-5|14|TRBV11-2
ASSLGYGGLGETQY
>TRBJ2-4|16|TRBV12-3/TRBV12-4
ASSFVAGLKLAKNIQY
>TRBJ2-3|12|TRBV5-1
ASSSMTSADTQY
>TRBJ1-1|11|TRBV5-4
ASSQGWDTEAF
>TRBJ2-7|12|TRBV5-1
ASSPRTGTYEQY
>TRBJ1-2|10|TRBV12-3/TRBV12-4
ASSRYTYGYT
>TRBJ2-2|14|TRBV4-3
ASSQDRTANTGELF
>TRBJ2-3|15|TRBV12-3/TRBV12-4
ASTRLAGVHLTDTQY
>TRBJ2-3|15|TRBV7-3
ASSLRAASWGTDTQY
>TRBJ2-1|12|TRBV5-1
ASSLERAGNEQF
>TRBJ2-3|11|TRBV7-2
ASGWEDTDTQY
>TRBJ2-7|13|TRBV24-1
ATDAAASSPYEQY
>TRBJ2-5|12|TRBV18
ASSPVPGEETQY
>TRBJ2-5|13|TRBV29-1
SVGPGSSGEETQY
>TRBJ2-7|14|TRBV18
ASSRTSGGEVYEQY
>TRBJ2-5|12|TRBV7-3
ASSHPDSPGTQY
>TRBJ2-5|10|TRBV7-2
ASSINRENQY
>TRBJ2-2|14|TRBV24-1
ATSGGDRANTGELF
>TRBJ2-5|12|TRBV7-2
ASIERTGQETQY
>TRBJ2-7|13|TRBV5-1
ASSLGLAGTYEQY
>TRBJ2-5|11|TRBV7-6
ASSRHLQETQY
>TRBJ2-5|12|TRBV5-1
ASSPSGERETQY
>TRBJ1-1|13|TRBV5-1
ASSLEGTGNTEAF
>TRBJ2-5|12|TRBV5-1
ASSLGLGQETQY
>TRBJ2-5|13|TRBV12-3/TRBV12-4
ASTGLAGVTETQY
>TRBJ2-5|9|TRBV20-1
SASTLETQY
>TRBJ1-2|13|TRBV20-1
SAIPRDRTNYGYT
>TRBJ2-3|11|TRBV12-3/TRBV12-4
ASSLAGAGTQY
>TRBJ2-3|12|TRBV4-1
ASRLSRPTDTQY
>TRBJ2-2|12|TRBV4-3
ASSQGGQTGELF
>TRBJ2-3|11|TRBV19
ASSQRAEDTQY
>TRBJ1-6|14|TRBV7-2
ASSLEFGRENSPLH
>TRBJ1-2|11|TRBV2
ASRAPLDYGYT
>TRBJ1-4|13|TRBV18
ASSRDSATNEKLF
>TRBJ2-3|14|TRBV12-3/TRBV12-4
ASSSAGTGPTDTQY
>TRBJ2-1|14|TRBV7-9
ASSPGGGSSYNEQF
>TRBJ2-7|14|TRBV7-2
ASSTQGGGVPLEQY